This TCR beta chain stems from a study of T cell repertoires in cytomegalovirus infection. Study-wide context: Researchers turned to recently identified HLA-C-restricted CMV epitopes as well as well-studied HLA-B-restricted ones. Public TCR beta signatures provided an indication of both CMV infection and a matching HLA type.

TCRdb used MiXCR to reprocess the reads, holding one entry per CDR3 protein. The sample yields fewer than 1,000,000 distinct CDR3 sequences, 30% to 40% seen once. Details on this clonotype: Its antigen is unidentified.

Trimming shortened V by 1 base and J by 3 bases, and 10 bases separated the two germline ends. The CDR3 is made up of 14 amino acids. The germline V gene has CDR1 SQVTM and CDR2 ANQGSEA. Study conclusions and caveats: Within the response measured ex vivo, HLA-C-restricted CMV-specific TCR beta clonotypes were dominant.

The sequence was collected from a human donor in good health (CMV status not recorded). Some clones in this sample may be carry-over from other donors' samples. Sequences were derived from cultured CD8+ T cells from PBMCs, sampled from culture after CMV antigen stimulation. The rearrangement links TRBV29-1 to TRBJ2-1; tentative D call: TRBD2 (5 bases). Here the CDR3 DNA reads TGCAGCGTTGAAGTGGCGGGCCACTACAATGAGCAGTTCTTC. It codes for CSVEVAGHYNEQFF.